This is a list of T cell receptor beta chains from one sample in a study of T cells after yellow fever vaccination. TCRdb itself ran the 5' RACE reads through MiXCR, one entry per CDR3 protein. The table lists about 160,000 distinct CDR3 sequences, around 8.5% of them singletons, with about 40% in the top ten. This specimen consisted of CD8+ T cells sorted from PBMCs, obtained 45 days after the yellow fever booster vaccination. All receptors derive from a young man who received the YFV17D yellow fever vaccine. The CDR3 runs from the conserved cysteine through the conserved F or W. The D gene is left open where the match is weak. Not every row has a clone size; where given, it reads once, few, many or a size class.

clone_size: few; v_call: TRBV7-9; j_call: TRBJ2-3; d_call: TRBD1; cdr3_nt: TGTGCCATCCCCCGGACAGGGGGAGAGGGAGATACGCAGTATTTT; cdr3_aa: CAIPRTGGEGDTQYF
clone_size: NA; v_call: TRBV14; j_call: TRBJ2-3; d_call: NA; cdr3_nt: TGTGCCAGCAGCCAATTTGCAGATACGCAGTATTTT; cdr3_aa: CASSQFADTQYF
clone_size: NA; v_call: TRBV12-3/TRBV12-4; j_call: TRBJ2-5; d_call: TRBD1; cdr3_nt: TGTGCCAGCAGCACGGGACAGGGGGAAGAGACCCAGTACTTC; cdr3_aa: CASSTGQGEETQYF
clone_size: many; v_call: TRBV5-1; j_call: TRBJ2-5; d_call: NA; cdr3_nt: TGCGCCAGCGCCTTTAAGATTAAATTTGAGACCCAGTACTTC; cdr3_aa: CASAFKIKFETQYF
clone_size: NA; v_call: TRBV6-2/TRBV6-3; j_call: TRBJ2-7; d_call: TRBD1; cdr3_nt: TGTGCCAGCAGTTACGTCGGACAGGTACACGAGCAGTACTTC; cdr3_aa: CASSYVGQVHEQYF
clone_size: few; v_call: TRBV15; j_call: TRBJ1-1; d_call: NA; cdr3_nt: TGTGCCACCAGCAGAGATCGAAGTATGAACACTGAAGCTTTCTTT; cdr3_aa: CATSRDRSMNTEAFF
clone_size: few; v_call: TRBV7-2; j_call: TRBJ2-7; d_call: NA; cdr3_nt: TGTGCCAGCAGTGGGGAGACTAGGGGAGTCTACGAGCAGTACTTC; cdr3_aa: CASSGETRGVYEQYF
clone_size: few; v_call: TRBV27; j_call: TRBJ1-2; d_call: NA; cdr3_nt: TGTGCCAGCAGTTTATTTGGCCCCCCCTCGAGCGGCTACACCTTC; cdr3_aa: CASSLFGPPSSGYTF
clone_size: few; v_call: TRBV5-6; j_call: TRBJ2-1; d_call: NA; cdr3_nt: TGTGCCAGCAGCTTGGCTTGGGGTGGTTCCTACAATGAGCAGTTCTTC; cdr3_aa: CASSLAWGGSYNEQFF
clone_size: NA; v_call: TRBV6-5; j_call: TRBJ2-6; d_call: NA; cdr3_nt: TGTGCCAGCAGACTAGGGGGTCTCGGGGCCAACGTCCTGACTTTC; cdr3_aa: CASRLGGLGANVLTF
clone_size: few; v_call: TRBV10-3; j_call: TRBJ2-7; d_call: NA; cdr3_nt: TGTGCCATCACTCCCGAAGGTACCTACGAGCAGTACTTC; cdr3_aa: CAITPEGTYEQYF
clone_size: many; v_call: TRBV29-1; j_call: TRBJ2-5; d_call: NA; cdr3_nt: TGCAGCGTTGTCCCGTGGGAGACGGAGACCCAGTACTTC; cdr3_aa: CSVVPWETETQYF
clone_size: few; v_call: TRBV4-1; j_call: TRBJ2-3; d_call: NA; cdr3_nt: TGCGCCAGCAGCCAAGGTAGGGTGGCAGATACGCAGTATTTT; cdr3_aa: CASSQGRVADTQYF
clone_size: NA; v_call: TRBV24-1; j_call: TRBJ2-3; d_call: TRBD2; cdr3_nt: TGTGCCACCAGTGATCGCGGACTAGCGGAGAGCACAGATACGCAGTATTTT; cdr3_aa: CATSDRGLAESTDTQYF
clone_size: NA; v_call: TRBV6-5; j_call: TRBJ2-2; d_call: TRBD1; cdr3_nt: TGTGCCAGCAGTTACAAGACAGGGACCGGGGAGCTGTTTTTT; cdr3_aa: CASSYKTGTGELFF
clone_size: few; v_call: TRBV6-2/TRBV6-3; j_call: TRBJ1-2; d_call: NA; cdr3_nt: TGTGCCAGCAGTTTAGTCCTTCGGGGGATTCATGGCTACACCTTC; cdr3_aa: CASSLVLRGIHGYTF
clone_size: many; v_call: TRBV7-3; j_call: TRBJ2-1; d_call: NA; cdr3_nt: TGTGCCAGCAGCTCGGGCGGTTCCTACAATGAGCAGTTCTTC; cdr3_aa: CASSSGGSYNEQFF
clone_size: few; v_call: TRBV6-2/TRBV6-3; j_call: TRBJ2-5; d_call: NA; cdr3_nt: TGTGCCAGCAGTAAGCCTGGAGGAGAGACCCAGTACTTC; cdr3_aa: CASSKPGGETQYF
clone_size: few; v_call: TRBV19; j_call: TRBJ2-5; d_call: NA; cdr3_nt: TGTGCCACCCACGGGAACGGGGAGTTGGAGACCCAGTACTTC; cdr3_aa: CATHGNGELETQYF
clone_size: many; v_call: TRBV5-1; j_call: TRBJ2-7; d_call: TRBD2; cdr3_nt: TGCGCCAGCAGCCCACCGCCGGGACTAGGCGCCCGGGAGCAGTACTTC; cdr3_aa: CASSPPPGLGAREQYF
clone_size: NA; v_call: TRBV7-7; j_call: TRBJ2-3; d_call: TRBD2; cdr3_nt: TGTGCTAGCAGCTTTAAAGCGGGGGTGGATACGCAGTATTTT; cdr3_aa: CASSFKAGVDTQYF
clone_size: NA; v_call: TRBV7-9; j_call: TRBJ1-4; d_call: NA; cdr3_nt: TGTGCCAGCAGGGCAGGGGAGCCTGAAAAACTGTTTTTT; cdr3_aa: CASRAGEPEKLFF
clone_size: NA; v_call: TRBV19; j_call: TRBJ1-1; d_call: NA; cdr3_nt: TGTGCCAGTAGTATCATTATGGACACTGAAGCTTTCTTT; cdr3_aa: CASSIIMDTEAFF
clone_size: few; v_call: TRBV4-3; j_call: TRBJ1-6; d_call: NA; cdr3_nt: TGCGCCAGCAGCCATGCTTCTGGAGGGAATTCACCCCTCCACTTT; cdr3_aa: CASSHASGGNSPLHF
clone_size: NA; v_call: TRBV25-1; j_call: TRBJ1-5; d_call: TRBD1; cdr3_nt: TGTGACTACAGGGGATCCTACAATCAGCCCCAGCATTTT; cdr3_aa: CDYRGSYNQPQHF
clone_size: NA; v_call: TRBV6-1; j_call: TRBJ2-2; d_call: NA; cdr3_nt: TGTGCCAGCCGGGATTCACAGACCGGGGAGCTGTTTTTT; cdr3_aa: CASRDSQTGELFF
clone_size: NA; v_call: TRBV7-8; j_call: TRBJ1-5; d_call: NA; cdr3_nt: TGTGCCAGCAGCTCCCTCCAGGACAGCAATCAGCCCCAGCATTTT; cdr3_aa: CASSSLQDSNQPQHF
clone_size: few; v_call: TRBV11-1; j_call: TRBJ1-2; d_call: TRBD1; cdr3_nt: TGTGCCAGCAGCTCCGGTGGTGGACAGGGTATTTATGGCTACACCTTC; cdr3_aa: CASSSGGGQGIYGYTF
clone_size: NA; v_call: TRBV7-9; j_call: TRBJ1-2; d_call: NA; cdr3_nt: TGTGCCAGCAGCTTAGCCGGGGCAGGAGCTCATAACTATGGCTACACCTTC; cdr3_aa: CASSLAGAGAHNYGYTF
clone_size: NA; v_call: TRBV4-3; j_call: TRBJ2-1; d_call: NA; cdr3_nt: TGCGCCAGCAGCCAAGATGTCATTCGGGCGGGCAATGAGCAGTTCTTC; cdr3_aa: CASSQDVIRAGNEQFF
clone_size: few; v_call: TRBV4-1; j_call: TRBJ1-2; d_call: NA; cdr3_nt: TGCGCCAGCAGCCAAGTACAGAGCGCTAACTATGGCTACACCTTC; cdr3_aa: CASSQVQSANYGYTF
clone_size: many; v_call: TRBV27; j_call: TRBJ2-1; d_call: TRBD2; cdr3_nt: TGTGCCAGCAGCCCGGTAGCGGGGTACAATGAGCAGTTCTTC; cdr3_aa: CASSPVAGYNEQFF
clone_size: NA; v_call: TRBV6-2/TRBV6-3; j_call: TRBJ2-3; d_call: NA; cdr3_nt: TGTGCCAGCAGTTCAGGTTGGGGTGCAGATACGCAGTATTTT; cdr3_aa: CASSSGWGADTQYF
clone_size: NA; v_call: TRBV5-1; j_call: TRBJ2-3; d_call: TRBD2; cdr3_nt: TGCGCCAGCAGCTCCGTGACTAGCGGGGAAGGAGATACGCAGTATTTT; cdr3_aa: CASSSVTSGEGDTQYF
clone_size: few; v_call: TRBV20-1; j_call: TRBJ1-3; d_call: NA; cdr3_nt: TGCAGTGCTAGACCGCTGGGGGGTGGAAACACCATATATTTT; cdr3_aa: CSARPLGGGNTIYF
clone_size: NA; v_call: TRBV6-2/TRBV6-3; j_call: TRBJ1-1; d_call: NA; cdr3_nt: TGTGCCAGCTTGTGGGGCTCCGAAGCCTTCTTT; cdr3_aa: CASLWGSEAFF
clone_size: few; v_call: TRBV5-1; j_call: TRBJ2-7; d_call: TRBD2; cdr3_nt: TGCGCCAGCAGCTCGGGAGGGCTCTACGAGCAGTACTTC; cdr3_aa: CASSSGGLYEQYF
clone_size: NA; v_call: TRBV5-5; j_call: TRBJ1-2; d_call: TRBD1; cdr3_nt: TGTGCCAGCAGCATAGGACAGGGGATGCTCTATGGCTACACCTTC; cdr3_aa: CASSIGQGMLYGYTF
clone_size: few; v_call: TRBV19; j_call: TRBJ1-1; d_call: NA; cdr3_nt: TGTGCCAGTAAGGGGACATCGGAAGCTTTCTTT; cdr3_aa: CASKGTSEAFF
clone_size: NA; v_call: TRBV19; j_call: TRBJ2-1; d_call: NA; cdr3_nt: TGTGCCAGTACTCCGGGGCTAGCCGGGTATGAGCAGTTCTTC; cdr3_aa: CASTPGLAGYEQFF
clone_size: NA; v_call: TRBV7-3; j_call: TRBJ2-2; d_call: NA; cdr3_nt: TGTGCCAGCAGCTTATTCCCATATCCCCTTGAGGGGTTCTTCCCGGTTTGCGCCGGGGAGCTGTTTTTT; cdr3_aa: CASSLFPYPLEGFFPVCAGELFF
clone_size: many; v_call: TRBV7-3; j_call: TRBJ1-1; d_call: TRBD1; cdr3_nt: TGTGCCAGCAGCCCAGAGATAGGGGGCGCTTGGACTGAAGCTTTCTTT; cdr3_aa: CASSPEIGGAWTEAFF
clone_size: NA; v_call: TRBV5-5; j_call: TRBJ2-2; d_call: TRBD1; cdr3_nt: TGTGCCAGCAGCTGGGGGACAGGGGGATACACCGGGGAGCTGTTTTTT; cdr3_aa: CASSWGTGGYTGELFF
clone_size: NA; v_call: TRBV4-1; j_call: TRBJ2-7; d_call: NA; cdr3_nt: TGCGCCAGCAGCCATCCTAAAGGGACCGTCACCTACGAGCAGTACTTC; cdr3_aa: CASSHPKGTVTYEQYF
clone_size: few; v_call: TRBV6-5; j_call: TRBJ2-1; d_call: TRBD2; cdr3_nt: TGTGCCAGCAGCCTGACTAGCGGGGGGGCCAATGAGCAGTTCTTC; cdr3_aa: CASSLTSGGANEQFF